This entry describes one T cell receptor beta chain. The J segment lost 6 bases and the V segment lost 4 bases, leaving 6 bases of the junction unmatched. Looked up from germline, CDR1 is SGHTA and CDR2 is FQGNSA. The CDR3 totals 14 residues. Original processing methods: Estimates of nucleated cell counts were drawn from the amplification of reference gene primers. Profiling relied on immunoSEQ multiplex PCR, and the TCRdb table lists in-frame clones only, not all of them. V and J calls plus clone size are reproduced from that table; the DNA served to infer D and trimming. Here the sample spans hundreds of thousands of clones, roughly 86% being singletons. The entry originates in a study of blood T cell repertoires in COVID-19. Study summary: Whether acute or convalescent, the COVID-19 samples came from the United States, Italy and Spain. The analysed material was cDNA or gDNA that came from T cells, B-cell-depleted T cells, or PBMCs.

The chain combines TRBV7-2 with TRBJ1-2; 9 bases fit TRBD1. The sequence derives from a human donor in a cohort sampled during active COVID-19. The sequenced sample consisted of peripheral blood. CDR3 DNA: TGTGCCAGCAGCTGGACGGGACAGGGACATGGCTACACCTTC. This codes for CASSWTGQGHGYTF.